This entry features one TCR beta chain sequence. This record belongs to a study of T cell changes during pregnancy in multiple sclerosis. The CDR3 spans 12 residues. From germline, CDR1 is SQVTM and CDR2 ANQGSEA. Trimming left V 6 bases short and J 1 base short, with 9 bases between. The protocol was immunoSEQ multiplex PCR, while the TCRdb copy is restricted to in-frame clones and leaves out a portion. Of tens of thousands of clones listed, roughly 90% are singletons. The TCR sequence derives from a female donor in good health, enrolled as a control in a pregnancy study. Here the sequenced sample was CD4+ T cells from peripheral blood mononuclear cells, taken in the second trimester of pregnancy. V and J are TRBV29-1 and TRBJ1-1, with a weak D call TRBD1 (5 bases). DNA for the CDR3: TGCAGCGTGGGGCTGCAGAACACTGAAGCTTTCTTT. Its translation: CSVGLQNTEAFF.